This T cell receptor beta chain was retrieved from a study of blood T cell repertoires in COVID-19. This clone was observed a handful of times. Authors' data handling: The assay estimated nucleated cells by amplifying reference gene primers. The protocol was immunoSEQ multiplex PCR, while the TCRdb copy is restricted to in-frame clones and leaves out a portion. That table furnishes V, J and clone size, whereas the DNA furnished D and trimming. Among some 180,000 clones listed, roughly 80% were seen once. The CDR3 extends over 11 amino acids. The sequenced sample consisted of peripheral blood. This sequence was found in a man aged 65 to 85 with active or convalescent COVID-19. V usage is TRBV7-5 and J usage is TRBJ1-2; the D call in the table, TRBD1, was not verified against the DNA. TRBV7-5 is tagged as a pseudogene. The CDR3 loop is CARSSQGDYTF. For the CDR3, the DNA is TGTGCCAGAAGCTCTCAGGGGGACTACACCTTC.